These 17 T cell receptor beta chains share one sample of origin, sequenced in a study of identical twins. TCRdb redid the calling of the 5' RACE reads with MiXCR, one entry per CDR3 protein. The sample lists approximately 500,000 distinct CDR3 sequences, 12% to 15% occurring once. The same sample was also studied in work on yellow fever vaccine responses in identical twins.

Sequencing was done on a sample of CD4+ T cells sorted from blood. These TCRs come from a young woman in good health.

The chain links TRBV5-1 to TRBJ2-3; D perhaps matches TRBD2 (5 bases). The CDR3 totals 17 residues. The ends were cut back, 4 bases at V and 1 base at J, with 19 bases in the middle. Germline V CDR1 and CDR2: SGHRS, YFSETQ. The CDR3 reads CASSRQAGLRGTDTQYF. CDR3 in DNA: TGCGCCAGCAGCCGCCAGGCGGGTCTCCGAGGCACAGATACGCAGTATTTT.

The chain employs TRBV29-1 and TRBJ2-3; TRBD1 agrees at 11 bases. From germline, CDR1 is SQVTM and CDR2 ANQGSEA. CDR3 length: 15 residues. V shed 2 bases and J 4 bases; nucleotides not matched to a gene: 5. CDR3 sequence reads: CSVEFGTGGADTQYF. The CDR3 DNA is TGCAGCGTTGAATTTGGGACAGGGGGTGCAGATACGCAGTATTTT.

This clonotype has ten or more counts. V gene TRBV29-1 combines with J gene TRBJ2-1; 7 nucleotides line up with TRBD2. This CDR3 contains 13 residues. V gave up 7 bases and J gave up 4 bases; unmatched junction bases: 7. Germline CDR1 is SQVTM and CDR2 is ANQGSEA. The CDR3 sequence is CSGGGSGYNEQFF. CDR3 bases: TGCAGCGGGGGGGGTAGCGGTTACAATGAGCAGTTCTTC.

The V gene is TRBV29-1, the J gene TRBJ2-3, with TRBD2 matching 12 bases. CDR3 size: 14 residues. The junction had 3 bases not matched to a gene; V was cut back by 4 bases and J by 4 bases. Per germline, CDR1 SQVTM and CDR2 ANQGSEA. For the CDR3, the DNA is TGCAGCGTTGCCGGGACTAGCGGGCCAGATACGCAGTATTTT. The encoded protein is CSVAGTSGPDTQYF.

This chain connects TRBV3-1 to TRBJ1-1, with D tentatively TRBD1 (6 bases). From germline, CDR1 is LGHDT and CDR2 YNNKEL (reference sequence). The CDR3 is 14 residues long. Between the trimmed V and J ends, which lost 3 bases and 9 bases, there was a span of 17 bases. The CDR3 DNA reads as TGTGCCAGCAGCCATTACAGGGAATTTGGAAAAGCTTTCTTT. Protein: CASSHYREFGKAFF.

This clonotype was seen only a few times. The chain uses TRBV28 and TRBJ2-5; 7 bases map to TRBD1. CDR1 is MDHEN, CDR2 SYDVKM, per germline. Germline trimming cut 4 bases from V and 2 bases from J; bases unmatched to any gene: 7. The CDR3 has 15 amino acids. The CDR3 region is CASSSTGNLQETQYF. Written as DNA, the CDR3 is TGTGCCAGCAGTTCGACAGGGAACCTACAAGAGACCCAGTACTTC. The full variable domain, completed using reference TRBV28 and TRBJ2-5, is DVKVTQSSRYLVKRTGEKVFLECVQDMDHENMFWYRQDPGLGLRLIYFSYDVKMKEKGDIPEGYSVSREKKERFSLILESASTNQTSMYLCASSSTGNLQETQYFGPGTRLLVL.

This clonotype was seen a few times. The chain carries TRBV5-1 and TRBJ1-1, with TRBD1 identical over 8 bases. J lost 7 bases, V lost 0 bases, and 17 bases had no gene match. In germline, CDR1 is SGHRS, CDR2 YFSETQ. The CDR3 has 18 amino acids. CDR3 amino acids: CASSLVVGSTGGYGEAFF. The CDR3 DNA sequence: TGCGCCAGCAGCTTGGTGGTGGGATCCACAGGGGGATACGGTGAAGCTTTCTTT.

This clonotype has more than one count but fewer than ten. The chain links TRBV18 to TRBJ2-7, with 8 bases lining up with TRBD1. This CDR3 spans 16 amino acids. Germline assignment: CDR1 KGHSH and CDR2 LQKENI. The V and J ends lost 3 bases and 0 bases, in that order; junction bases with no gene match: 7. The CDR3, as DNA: TGTGCCAGCTCACCCCTCGGACAGGGCCTCTCCTACGAGCAGTACGTC. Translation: CASSPLGQGLSYEQYV.

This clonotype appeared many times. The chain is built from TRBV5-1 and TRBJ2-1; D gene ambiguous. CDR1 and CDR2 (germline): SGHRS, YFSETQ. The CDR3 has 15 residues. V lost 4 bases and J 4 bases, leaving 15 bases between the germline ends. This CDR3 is CASSTTGRNYNEQFF. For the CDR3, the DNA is TGCGCCAGCAGCACAACCGGACGAAATTACAATGAGCAGTTCTTC.

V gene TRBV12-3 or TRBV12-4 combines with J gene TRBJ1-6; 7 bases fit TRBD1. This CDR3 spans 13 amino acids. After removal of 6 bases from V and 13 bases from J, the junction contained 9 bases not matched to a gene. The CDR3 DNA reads TGTGCCAGCAGGCGGGACAGCCAGCCCCCCCTCCACTTT. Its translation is CASRRDSQPPLHF.

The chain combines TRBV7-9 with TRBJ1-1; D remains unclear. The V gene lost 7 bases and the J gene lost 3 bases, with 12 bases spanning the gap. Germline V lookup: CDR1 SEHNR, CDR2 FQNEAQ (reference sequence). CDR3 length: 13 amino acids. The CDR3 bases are TGTGCCAGCACTCGAAGTAGGGACACTGAAGCTTTCTTT. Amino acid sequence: CASTRSRDTEAFF.

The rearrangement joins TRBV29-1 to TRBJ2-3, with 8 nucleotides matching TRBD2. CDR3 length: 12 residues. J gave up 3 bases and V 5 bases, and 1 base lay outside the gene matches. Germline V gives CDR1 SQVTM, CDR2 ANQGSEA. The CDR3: CSVLAGTDTQYF. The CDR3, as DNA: TGCAGCGTTCTAGCGGGTACAGATACGCAGTATTTT.

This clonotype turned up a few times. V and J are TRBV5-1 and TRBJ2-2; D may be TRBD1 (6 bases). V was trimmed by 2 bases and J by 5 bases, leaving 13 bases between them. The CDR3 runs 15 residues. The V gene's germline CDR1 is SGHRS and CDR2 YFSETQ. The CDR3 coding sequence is TGCGCCAGCAGCTTCTCAGGGGAGAGGACCGGGGAGCTGTTTTTT. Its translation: CASSFSGERTGELFF. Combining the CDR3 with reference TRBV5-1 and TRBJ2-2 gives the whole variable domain KAGVTQTPRYLIKTRGQQVTLSCSPISGHRSVSWYQQTPGQGLQFLFEYFSETQRNKGNFPGRFSGRQFSNSRSEMNVSTLELGDSALYLCASSFSGERTGELFFGEGSRLTVL.

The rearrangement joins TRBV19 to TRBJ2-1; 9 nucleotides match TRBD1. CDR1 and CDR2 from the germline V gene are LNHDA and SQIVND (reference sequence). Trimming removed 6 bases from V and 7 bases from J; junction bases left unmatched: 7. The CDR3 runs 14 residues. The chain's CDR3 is CASSRGTGWNEQFF. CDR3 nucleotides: TGTGCCAGTAGCCGGGGGACAGGGTGGAATGAGCAGTTCTTC. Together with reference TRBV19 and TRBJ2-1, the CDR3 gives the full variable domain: DGGITQSPKYLFRKEGQNVTLSCEQNLNHDAMYWYRQDPGQGLRLIYYSQIVNDFQKGDIAEGYSVSREKKESFPLTVTSAQKNPTAFYLCASSRGTGWNEQFFGPGTRLTVL.

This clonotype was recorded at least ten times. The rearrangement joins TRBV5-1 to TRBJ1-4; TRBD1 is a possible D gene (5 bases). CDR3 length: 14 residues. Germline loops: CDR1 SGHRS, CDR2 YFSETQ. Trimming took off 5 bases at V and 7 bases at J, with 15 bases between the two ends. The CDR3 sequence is CASSSQGFGEKLFF. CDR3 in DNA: TGCGCCAGCAGTTCGCAGGGCTTTGGTGAAAAACTGTTTTTT.

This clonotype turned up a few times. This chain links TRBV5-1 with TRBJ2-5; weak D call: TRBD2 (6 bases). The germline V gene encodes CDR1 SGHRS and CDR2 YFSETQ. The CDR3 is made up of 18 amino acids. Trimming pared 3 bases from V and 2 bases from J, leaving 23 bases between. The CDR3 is CASSWEVSGHPSQETQYF. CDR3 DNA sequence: TGCGCCAGCAGCTGGGAGGTGTCAGGGCACCCTTCTCAAGAGACCCAGTACTTC.

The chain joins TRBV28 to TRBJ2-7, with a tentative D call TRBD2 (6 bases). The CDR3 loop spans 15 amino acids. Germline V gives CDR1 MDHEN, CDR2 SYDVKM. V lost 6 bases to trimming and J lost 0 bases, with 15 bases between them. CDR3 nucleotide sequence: TGTGCCAGCAGACTCTCGGGAGCGCCCTCCTACGAGCAGTACTTC. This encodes CASRLSGAPSYEQYF.